The text below deals with one TCR beta chain. This CDR3 spans 13 amino acids. The V end was cut by 8 bases, the J end by 5 bases, with 12 bases between. Germline V lookup: CDR1 WNHNN, CDR2 SYGVQD (reference sequence). This record belongs to a study of radiation and T cells in renal cell carcinoma. Time point reported: blood 2 weeks post-SBRT. The sample's treatment: 15 Gy SBRT to primary tumor, nephrectomy 4 weeks later. Method: immunoSEQ multiplex PCR; TCRdb's copy keeps in-frame clones and lacks some. This table has 120,000 or so clones, 65% to 85% appearing once. The sequence was collected from a man aged 45-60 years with renal cell carcinoma. Specimen: blood, collected from a patient whose treatment included radiotherapy and nephrectomy. The genes are TRBV10-1 and TRBJ2-2, with D maybe TRBD2 (6 bases). CDR3 nucleotide sequence: TGCGCCAGCGCCGGGAGAGGAACCGGGGAGCTGTTTTTT. Its translation: CASAGRGTGELFF.